The entry that follows covers one T cell receptor (beta chain) sequence. CDR1 and CDR2 (germline): KGHSH, LQKENI. The CDR3 consists of 15 residues. V was shortened by 3 bases and J by 1 base, with 13 bases between the two germline ends. The data are from a study of blood T cell repertoires in COVID-19. Whole-study context: From the United States, Italy and Spain came samples of acute and convalescent COVID-19. Nucleic acid was either cDNA or gDNA, and it came from T cells, B-cell-depleted T cells, or PBMCs.

Original analysis: Amplification with reference gene primers provided the estimates of nucleated cell counts. Sequencing was performed with immunoSEQ multiplex PCR; in TCRdb, only in-frame clones are kept and a portion is missing. V, J and clone size reflect that table, while D and trimming were determined from the DNA. The table has roughly 140,000 clones, 65% to 85% seen once. This receptor was identified in a human donor in a cohort sampled during active COVID-19. Sequencing used peripheral blood. J is TRBJ2-7 and V is TRBV18, with D possibly TRBD1 on 5 matching bases. The CDR3 loop reads CASSPDLGQSYEQYF. The CDR3 DNA sequence: TGTGCCAGCTCACCCGATTTGGGGCAGTCCTACGAGCAGTACTTC.